Shown below are 3 T cell receptor beta chains from a single sample sequenced in a study of tumor-infiltrating lymphocytes in primary liver carcinoma. Unsorted whole blood served as the source of blood RNA, and germline DNA was extracted as well. Using a constant-region primer together with ProtoScript II reverse transcriptase, TCR beta cDNA was made from around 500 ng of total RNA. TCR beta libraries came from three nested multiplex PCR rounds using slightly modified ARM-PCR. Each of the first two PCR rounds ran 9 to 11 cycles with TRBV1-TRBV30 forward and C-beta reverse primers. One entry per CDR3 protein, called by TCRdb with MiXCR from the multiplex PCR reads. Among about 330,000 distinct CDR3 sequences listed, around three fifths were seen once. Sequencing input: peripheral blood. These receptors originate from a man aged 40-55 years with primary liver carcinoma and hepatitis B virus infection.

In the case of this clonotype: At one of its ends the junction is not consistent with the germline gene, which may arise from a read error. The chain's CDR3 is CAISATTGRHTEVFF. In DNA, the CDR3 is TGTGCCATCAGTGCCACGACAGGTCGGCACACTGAAGTTTTCTTT. The chain is built from TRBV10-3 and TRBJ1-1, with D possibly matching TRBD1 (6 bases). The CDR3 length is 15 residues. Germline CDR1 is ENHRY and CDR2 is SYGVKD.

This chain connects TRBV11-3 to TRBJ2-7; D perhaps matches TRBD2 (6 bases). The germline CDR1 and CDR2 sequences are SGHNT and YENEEA. V was trimmed by 2 bases and J by 2 bases, leaving 13 bases between them. The length of the CDR3 is 15 residues. As DNA, the CDR3 is TGTGCCAGCAGCTTACGCGGAGGGGTGGCCTACGAGCAGTACTTC. Translation gives CASSLRGGVAYEQYF.

Concerning this clonotype: One end of the junction is discordant with germline, which a read error may explain. The chain couples TRBV11-2 to TRBJ2-7; D call uncertain. The V gene's germline CDR1 is SGHAT and CDR2 FQNNGV. This CDR3 is 15 amino acids long. CDR3 region: CASNLESWISGDQYF. DNA of the CDR3: TGTGCCAGCAACTTAGAGTCCTGGATCTCTGGCGATCAGTACTTC.